Given below is one T cell receptor beta chain in context. As processed by the authors: For nucleated cells, counts were estimated from reference gene primer amplification. Assay used: immunoSEQ multiplex PCR; TCRdb lists only in-frame clones, some missing. V, J and clone size are those of that table, while D and trimming were read from the DNA. The table has tens of thousands of clones, 82% seen once. The data stem from a study of blood T cell repertoires in COVID-19. Study context: Acute-phase and convalescent COVID-19 samples originated in the United States, Italy and Spain. In each case, the material was cDNA or gDNA derived from T cells, B-cell-depleted T cells, or PBMCs.

Germline V gene sequence: CDR1 SGHNT, CDR2 YYREEE (reference sequence). CDR3 length equals 15 residues. With 4 bases clipped from V and 4 bases from J, the junction kept 7 bases outside the gene matches. This clonotype was obtained from a human donor in a cohort sampled during active COVID-19. The chain joins TRBV5-4 to TRBJ2-7; 11 bases line up with TRBD1. The specimen was peripheral blood. The CDR3 DNA is TGTGCCAGCAGCGATACGGGACAGGGGGTTTACGAGCAGTACTTC. Its protein product is CASSDTGQGVYEQYF. The full variable domain, rest sourced from reference TRBV5-4 and TRBJ2-7, is ETGVTQSPTHLIKTRGQQVTLRCSSQSGHNTVSWYQQALGQGPQFIFQYYREEENGRGNFPPRFSGLQFPNYSSELNVNALELDDSALYLCASSDTGQGVYEQYFGPGTRLTVT.